This TCR beta chain was observed in a study of shared clonotypes between healthy human individuals. This table comes from immunoSEQ multiplex PCR, and its TCRdb copy is limited to in-frame clones, with some not included. The sample includes some 700,000 clones, 90% of them seen just once. The ends were cut back, 6 bases at V and 0 bases at J, with 15 bases in the middle. Per the germline V gene, CDR1 is MNHNY and CDR2 is SVGAGI (reference sequence). The CDR3 has 15 residues. This chain connects TRBV6-6 to TRBJ2-7; D possibly uses TRBD1 or TRBD2 (5 bases each). The sequencing sample was made of memory CD8+ T cells from PBMCs. Regarding subset: CD45RO+ cells pooled with CCR7-negative TemRA cells. This TCR derives from a man aged 18-30 years in good health. Some clones in this sample may be carry-over from other donors' samples. The DNA for the CDR3 is TGTGCCAGCAGAGAGGAGGCAGGGAGCTCCTACGAGCAGTACTTC. Translation: CASREEAGSSYEQYF.